Below are 3 T cell receptor beta chains sequenced from a single sample in a study of blood T cell repertoires in COVID-19. Assay: immunoSEQ multiplex PCR; the TCRdb copy retains only in-frame clones and omits some. The sample lists roughly 190,000 clones, 80% to 85% seen once, with 2.6% in the top ten. Sequenced sample: peripheral blood. The receptor source for this set is a human donor with acute or convalescent COVID-19. The donor label of this sample is uncertain.

V gene TRBV5-1 combines with J gene TRBJ2-3; 15 nucleotides match TRBD2. Trimming cost V 4 bases and J 4 bases; bases outside gene matches: 7. The germline V gene has CDR1 SGHRS and CDR2 YFSETQ. The length of the CDR3 is 17 residues. In DNA form, the CDR3 reads TGCGCCAGCAGCACAACTGGGACTAGCGGGGGGTCAGATACGCAGTATTTT. It specifies CASSTTGTSGGSDTQYF.

This sequence joins TRBV9 and TRBJ2-1; D is possibly TRBD2 (6 bases). The CDR3 spans 14 residues. The V gene's germline CDR1 is SGDLS and CDR2 YYNGEE. V was trimmed by 0 bases and J by 8 bases, leaving 12 bases between them. The CDR3 bases are TGTGCCAGCAGCGTAGACGGGAGAAGCGATGAGCAGTTCTTC. Amino acids: CASSVDGRSDEQFF.

The chain recombines TRBV25-1 with TRBJ2-2; D is unresolved. Trimming removed 5 bases at V and 2 bases at J, with 9 bases between. CDR1 and CDR2 from the germline V gene are MGHDK and SYGVNS. The CDR3 spans 14 residues. The CDR3 protein is CASSPLTNTGELFF. CDR3 nucleotides: TGTGCCAGCAGTCCTCTGACAAACACCGGGGAGCTGTTTTTT. Using reference TRBV25-1 and TRBJ2-2 for the parts outside the CDR3, the full variable domain is EADIYQTPRYLVIGTGKKITLECSQTMGHDKMYWYQQDPGMELHLIHYSYGVNSTEKGDLSSESTVSRIRTEHFPLTLESARPSHTSQYLCASSPLTNTGELFFGEGSRLTVL.